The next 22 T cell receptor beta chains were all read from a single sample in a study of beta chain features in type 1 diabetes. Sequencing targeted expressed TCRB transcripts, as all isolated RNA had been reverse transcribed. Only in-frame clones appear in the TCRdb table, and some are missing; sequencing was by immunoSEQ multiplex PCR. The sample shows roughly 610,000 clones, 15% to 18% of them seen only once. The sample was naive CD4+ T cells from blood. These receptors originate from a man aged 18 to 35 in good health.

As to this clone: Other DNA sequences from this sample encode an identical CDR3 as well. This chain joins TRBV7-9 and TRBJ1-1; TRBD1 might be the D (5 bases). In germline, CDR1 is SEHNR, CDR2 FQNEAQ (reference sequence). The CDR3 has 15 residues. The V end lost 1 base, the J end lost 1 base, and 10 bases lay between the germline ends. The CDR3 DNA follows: TGTGCCAGCAGCTTAGAGGGGCAGGGGAACACTGAAGCTTTCTTT. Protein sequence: CASSLEGQGNTEAFF.

The CDR3 loop reads CASSLRRSYGYTF. The CDR3 bases are TGTGCCAGCAGTTTACGCAGGAGCTATGGCTACACCTTC. The chain recombines TRBV28 with TRBJ1-2, with no clear D. Germline V CDR1 and CDR2: MDHEN, SYDVKM. This CDR3 region has 13 residues. Between the trimmed V and J ends, which lost 2 bases and 4 bases, there was a span of 8 bases.

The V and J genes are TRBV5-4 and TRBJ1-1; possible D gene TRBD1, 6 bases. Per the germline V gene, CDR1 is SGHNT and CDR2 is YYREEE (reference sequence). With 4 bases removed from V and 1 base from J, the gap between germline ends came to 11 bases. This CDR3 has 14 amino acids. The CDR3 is CASSRDNWNTEAFF. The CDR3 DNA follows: TGTGCCAGCAGCAGGGACAATTGGAACACTGAAGCTTTCTTT.

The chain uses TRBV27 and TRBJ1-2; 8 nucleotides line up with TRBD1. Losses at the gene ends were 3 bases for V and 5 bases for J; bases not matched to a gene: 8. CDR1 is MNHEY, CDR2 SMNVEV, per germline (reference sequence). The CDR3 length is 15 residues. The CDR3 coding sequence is TGTGCCAGCAGTTTTGCGCAGGGGGCTTTATATGGCTACACCTTC. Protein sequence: CASSFAQGALYGYTF.

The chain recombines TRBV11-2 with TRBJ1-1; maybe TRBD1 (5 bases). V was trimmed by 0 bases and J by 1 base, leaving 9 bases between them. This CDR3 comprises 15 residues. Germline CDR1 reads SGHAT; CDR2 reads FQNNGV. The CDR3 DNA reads TGTGCCAGCAGCTTAGACAGGGTCAGGAACACTGAAGCTTTCTTT. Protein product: CASSLDRVRNTEAFF.

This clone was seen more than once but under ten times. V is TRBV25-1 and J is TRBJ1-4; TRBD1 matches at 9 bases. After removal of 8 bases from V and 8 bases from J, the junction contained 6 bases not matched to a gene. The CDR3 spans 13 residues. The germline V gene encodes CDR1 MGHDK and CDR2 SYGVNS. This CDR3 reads CASGTGWKEKLFF. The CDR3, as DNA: TGTGCCAGCGGGACAGGGTGGAAGGAAAAACTGTTTTTT.

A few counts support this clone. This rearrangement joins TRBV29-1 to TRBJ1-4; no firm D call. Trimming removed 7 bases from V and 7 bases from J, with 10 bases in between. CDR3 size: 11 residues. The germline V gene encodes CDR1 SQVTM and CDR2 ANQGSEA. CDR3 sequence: CSALSGEKLFF. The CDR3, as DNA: TGCAGCGCCTTATCCGGTGAAAAACTGTTTTTT.

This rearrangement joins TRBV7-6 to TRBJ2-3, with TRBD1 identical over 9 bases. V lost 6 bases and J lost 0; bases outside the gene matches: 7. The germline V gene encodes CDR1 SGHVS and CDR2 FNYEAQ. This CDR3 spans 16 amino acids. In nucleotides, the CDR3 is TGTGCCAGCAGACCGAACAGGGGGCTAAGCACAGATACGCAGTATTTT. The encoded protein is CASRPNRGLSTDTQYF. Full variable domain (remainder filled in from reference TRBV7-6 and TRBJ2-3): GAGVSQSPRYKVTKRGQDVALRCDPISGHVSLYWYRQALGQGPEFLTYFNYEAQQDKSGLPNDRFSAERPEGSISTLTIQRTEQRDSAMYRCASRPNRGLSTDTQYFGPGTRLTVL.

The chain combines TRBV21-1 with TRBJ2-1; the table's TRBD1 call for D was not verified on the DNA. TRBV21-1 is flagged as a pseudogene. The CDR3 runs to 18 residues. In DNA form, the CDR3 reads TGTGCCAGCAGCCCCTGGTTACAGGCAGCCTACTCCTACAATGAGCAGTTCTTC. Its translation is CASSPWLQAAYSYNEQFF.

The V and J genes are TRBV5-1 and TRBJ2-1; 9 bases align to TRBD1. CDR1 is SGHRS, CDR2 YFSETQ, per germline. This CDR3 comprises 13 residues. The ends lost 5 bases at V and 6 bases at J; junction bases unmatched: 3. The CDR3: CASRWTGVNEQFF. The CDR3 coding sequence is TGCGCCAGCAGATGGACAGGGGTCAATGAGCAGTTCTTC.

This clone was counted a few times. CDR3 sequence (DNA): TGCGCCAGCAGAACCGGGACCTTCTCTGGGGCCAACGTCCTGACTTTC. This sequence encodes CASRTGTFSGANVLTF. The rearrangement joins TRBV4-1 to TRBJ2-6; either TRBD1 or TRBD2 may fit D (5 bases each). Germline CDR1 and CDR2: MGHRA and YSYEKL. The V and J ends lost 6 bases and 0 bases respectively, with 12 bases between them. The CDR3 loop spans 16 amino acids.

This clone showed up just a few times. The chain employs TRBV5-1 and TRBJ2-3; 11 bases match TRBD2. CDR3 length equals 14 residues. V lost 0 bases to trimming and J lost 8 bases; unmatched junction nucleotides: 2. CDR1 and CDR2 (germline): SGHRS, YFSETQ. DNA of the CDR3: TGCGCCAGCAGCTTGGAACTAGCGGGAGCTACGCAGTATTTT. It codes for CASSLELAGATQYF.

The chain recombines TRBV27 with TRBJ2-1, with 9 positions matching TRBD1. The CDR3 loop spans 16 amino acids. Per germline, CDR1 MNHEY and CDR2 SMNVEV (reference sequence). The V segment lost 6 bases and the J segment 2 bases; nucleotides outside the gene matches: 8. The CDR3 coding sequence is TGTGCCAGCAGAAAATCAGGACAGGGGACCTACAATGAGCAGTTCTTC. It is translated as CASRKSGQGTYNEQFF.

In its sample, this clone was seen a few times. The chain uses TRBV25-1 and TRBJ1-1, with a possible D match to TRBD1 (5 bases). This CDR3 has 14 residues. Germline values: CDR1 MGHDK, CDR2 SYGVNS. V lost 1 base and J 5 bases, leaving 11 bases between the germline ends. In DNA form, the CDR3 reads TGTGCCAGCAGTGAATCAAGGGGAAGGACTGAAGCTTTCTTT. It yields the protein CASSESRGRTEAFF.

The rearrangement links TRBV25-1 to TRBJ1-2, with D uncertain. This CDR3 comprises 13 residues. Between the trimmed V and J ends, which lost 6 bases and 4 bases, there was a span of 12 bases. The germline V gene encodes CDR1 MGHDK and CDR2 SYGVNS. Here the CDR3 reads CASSTQDLYGYTF. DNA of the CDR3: TGTGCCAGCAGCACCCAGGATCTCTATGGCTACACCTTC.

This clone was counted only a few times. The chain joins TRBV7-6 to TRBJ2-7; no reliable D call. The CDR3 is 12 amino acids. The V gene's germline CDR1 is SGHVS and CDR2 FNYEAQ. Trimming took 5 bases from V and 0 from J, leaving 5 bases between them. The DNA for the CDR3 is TGTGCCAGCAGCGGGTACTCCTACGAGCAGTACTTC. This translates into CASSGYSYEQYF.

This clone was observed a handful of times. DNA of the CDR3: TGTGCCAGCAGACATGACTCAGGGTTGGGTTCACCCCTCCACTTT. It yields the protein CASRHDSGLGSPLHF. This chain links TRBV6-5 with TRBJ1-6; a weak D match, TRBD1 (5 bases). The CDR3 covers 15 residues. CDR1 and CDR2 (germline): MNHEY, SVGAGI. V lost 6 bases, J lost 9 bases, and 18 bases lay in between.

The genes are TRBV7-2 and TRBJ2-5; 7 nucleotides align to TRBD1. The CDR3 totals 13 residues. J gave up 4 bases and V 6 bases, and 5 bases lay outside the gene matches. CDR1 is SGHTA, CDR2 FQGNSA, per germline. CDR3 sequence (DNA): TGTGCCAGCAGAAATACAGGGGTAGAGACCCAGTACTTC. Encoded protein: CASRNTGVETQYF.

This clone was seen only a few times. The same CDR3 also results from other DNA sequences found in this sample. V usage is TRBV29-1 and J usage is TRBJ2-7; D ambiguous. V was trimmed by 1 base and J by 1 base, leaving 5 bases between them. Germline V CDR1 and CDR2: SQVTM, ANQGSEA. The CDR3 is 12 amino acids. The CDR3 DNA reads TGCAGCGTTGAAGTGGGTTCCTACGAGCAGTACTTC. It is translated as CSVEVGSYEQYF.

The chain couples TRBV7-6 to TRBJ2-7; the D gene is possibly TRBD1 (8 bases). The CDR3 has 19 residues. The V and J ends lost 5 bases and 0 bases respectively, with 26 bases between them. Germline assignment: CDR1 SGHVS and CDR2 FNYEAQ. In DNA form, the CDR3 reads TGTGCCAGCAGCCACCGGGGGGACAGGCCTATGACCTCCTCCTACGAGCAGTACTTC. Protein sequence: CASSHRGDRPMTSSYEQYF.

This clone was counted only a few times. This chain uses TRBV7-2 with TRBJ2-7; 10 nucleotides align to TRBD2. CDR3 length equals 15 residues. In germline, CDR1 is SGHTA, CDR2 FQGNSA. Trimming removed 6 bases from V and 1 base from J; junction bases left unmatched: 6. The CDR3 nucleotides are TGTGCCAGCAGTCAACTAGCGGGAAAGTCCTACGAGCAGTACTTC. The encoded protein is CASSQLAGKSYEQYF. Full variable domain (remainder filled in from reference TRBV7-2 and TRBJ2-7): GAGVSQSPSNKVTEKGKDVELRCDPISGHTALYWYRQSLGQGLEFLIYFQGNSAPDKSGLPSDRFSAERTGGSVSTLTIQRTQQEDSAVYLCASSQLAGKSYEQYFGPGTRLTVT.

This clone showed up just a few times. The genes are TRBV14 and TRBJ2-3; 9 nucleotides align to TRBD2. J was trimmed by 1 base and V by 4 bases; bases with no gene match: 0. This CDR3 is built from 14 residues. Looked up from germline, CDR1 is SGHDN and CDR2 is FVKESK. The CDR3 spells CASSLAGGTDTQYF. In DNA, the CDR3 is TGTGCCAGCAGCCTAGCGGGGGGCACAGATACGCAGTATTTT. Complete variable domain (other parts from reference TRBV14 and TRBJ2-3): EAGVTQFPSHSVIEKGQTVTLRCDPISGHDNLYWYRRVMGKEIKFLLHFVKESKQDESGMPNNRFLAERTGGTYSTLKVQPAELEDSGVYFCASSLAGGTDTQYFGPGTRLTVL.